Shown below are 9 T cell receptor beta chains from a single sample sequenced in a study of cytomegalovirus exposure and HLA in healthy donors. 60 Vbeta and 13 Jbeta primers were used in PCR. Sequencing used immunoSEQ multiplex PCR; TCRdb keeps in-frame clones, though not all of them. The sample carries under 60,000 clones, around 80% recorded once. The sample consisted of PBMCs. The receptors were gathered from a man aged 45-65 years in good health and CMV-seronegative.

The chain recombines TRBV9 with TRBJ2-7; 11 positions agree with TRBD2. The ends lost 0 bases at V and 7 bases at J; junction bases unmatched: 9. Germline lookup yields CDR1 SGDLS and CDR2 YYNGEE. The CDR3 spans 16 residues. In nucleotides, the CDR3 is TGTGCCAGCAGCGTAGGCACTAGCGGGGGCCTGGGAGAGCAGTACTTC. It is translated as CASSVGTSGGLGEQYF.

This sequence joins TRBV4-3 and TRBJ2-1; 9 bases are a match to TRBD2. Germline lookup yields CDR1 LGHNA and CDR2 YSLEER. The J segment lost 9 bases and the V segment lost 1 base, leaving 19 bases of the junction unmatched. The length of the CDR3 is 19 residues. The CDR3 DNA is TGCGCCAGCAGCCAAGTTTCGGGCGCGGGGGGGCCGGGAGCAGGTGAGCAGTTCTTC. This encodes CASSQVSGAGGPGAGEQFF.

J is TRBJ1-2 and V is TRBV7-9, with TRBD1 matching over 7 bases. The CDR3 spans 15 residues. Germline trimming cut 2 bases from V and 7 bases from J; bases unmatched to any gene: 10. Germline CDR1 SEHNR, CDR2 FQNEAQ (reference sequence). The CDR3 DNA sequence: TGTGCCAGCAGCTTAAGGCGGACAGGCGAGAGTGGCTACACCTTC. It translates to CASSLRRTGESGYTF.

This clone has just a few counts. The chain carries TRBV19 and TRBJ2-3; possibly TRBD2 for D (6 bases). CDR3 length: 14 amino acids. Between the trimmed V and J ends, which lost 8 bases and 4 bases, there was a span of 16 bases. Germline loops: CDR1 LNHDA, CDR2 SQIVND (reference sequence). For the CDR3, the DNA is TGTGCCAGTCGCCGGGACTGGGGCGCAGATACGCAGTATTTT. Its protein is CASRRDWGADTQYF.

V gene TRBV29-1 combines with J gene TRBJ1-4; D unclear. CDR3 length equals 13 residues. Germline V gene lookup returns CDR1 SQVTM and CDR2 ANQGSEA. V lost 6 bases and J lost 3, with 11 bases in between. The CDR3 protein is CSVLVRANEKLFF. The CDR3 nucleotides are TGCAGCGTCCTAGTTAGAGCTAATGAAAAACTGTTTTTT.

The chain couples TRBV5-1 to TRBJ1-1; 7 nucleotides match TRBD1. The V segment lost 3 bases and the J segment 1 base; nucleotides outside the gene matches: 12. The V gene's germline CDR1 is SGHRS and CDR2 YFSETQ. CDR3 length equals 17 residues. CDR3 residues: CASSSDRPSVANTEAFF. For the CDR3, the DNA is TGCGCCAGCAGCTCGGACAGGCCGTCCGTTGCGAACACTGAAGCTTTCTTT.

The table lists this clone with a count of one. The chain recombines TRBV6-6 with TRBJ1-5; TRBD1 aligns across 8 bases. CDR3 length: 16 amino acids. V was clipped by 6 bases and J by 0 bases; unmatched bases: 7. CDR1 and CDR2 (germline): MNHNY, SVGAGI (reference sequence). This CDR3 reads CASSSGDRLSNQPQHF. CDR3 DNA: TGTGCCAGCAGCTCCGGGGACAGGCTTAGCAATCAGCCCCAGCATTTT.

The rearrangement uses TRBV15 and TRBJ1-4; 8 nucleotides line up with TRBD1. Per the germline V gene, CDR1 is LNHNV and CDR2 is YYDKDF (reference sequence). The CDR3 totals 12 residues. V was pared by 5 bases and J by 17 bases, with 10 bases of the junction left unmatched. CDR3 nucleotide sequence: TGTGCCACCAGCGGTGGGACAGGAGAATTTTTTTTT. Translated, it gives CATSGGTGEFFF.

The V and J genes are TRBV7-9 and TRBJ2-2; D uncertain. V was pared by 5 bases and J by 4 bases, with 17 bases between. Germline lookup yields CDR1 SEHNR and CDR2 FQNEAQ (reference sequence). The CDR3 length is 16 residues. The CDR3, as DNA: TGTGCCAGCAGCCCAATGGGTCTTTCGGGCACCGGGGAGCTGTTTTTT. Translating it yields CASSPMGLSGTGELFF.